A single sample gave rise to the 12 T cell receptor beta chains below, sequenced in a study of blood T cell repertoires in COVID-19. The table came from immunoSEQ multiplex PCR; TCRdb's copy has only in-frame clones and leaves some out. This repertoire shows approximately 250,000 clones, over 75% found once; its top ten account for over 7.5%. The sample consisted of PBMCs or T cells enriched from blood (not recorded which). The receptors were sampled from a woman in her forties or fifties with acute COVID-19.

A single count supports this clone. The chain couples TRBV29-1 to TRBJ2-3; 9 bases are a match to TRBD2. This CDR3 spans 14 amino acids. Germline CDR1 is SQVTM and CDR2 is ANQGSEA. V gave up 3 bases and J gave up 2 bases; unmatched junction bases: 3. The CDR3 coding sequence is TGCAGCGTTGAGCTAGCGGGGATCACAGATACGCAGTATTTT. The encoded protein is CSVELAGITDTQYF.

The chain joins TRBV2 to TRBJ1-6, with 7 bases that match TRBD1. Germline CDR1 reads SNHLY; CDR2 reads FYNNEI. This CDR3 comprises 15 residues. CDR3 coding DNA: TGTGCAGAGGGCGTAGGGGGACAGATGAATTCACCCCTCCACTTT. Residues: CAEGVGGQMNSPLHF.

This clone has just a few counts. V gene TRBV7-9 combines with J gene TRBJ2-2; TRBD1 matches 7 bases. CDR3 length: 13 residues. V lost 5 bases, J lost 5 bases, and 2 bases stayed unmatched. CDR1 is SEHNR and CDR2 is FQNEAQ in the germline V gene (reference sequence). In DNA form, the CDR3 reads TGTGCCAGCAGCAGGGGGCTTACCGGGGAGCTGTTTTTT. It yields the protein CASSRGLTGELFF.

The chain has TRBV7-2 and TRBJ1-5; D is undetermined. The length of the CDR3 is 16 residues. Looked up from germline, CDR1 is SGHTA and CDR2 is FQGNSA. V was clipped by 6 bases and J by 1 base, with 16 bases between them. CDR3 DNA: TGTGCCAGCAGTTCGGATGGGAGTCTAAGCAATCAGCCCCAGCATTTT. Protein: CASSSDGSLSNQPQHF.

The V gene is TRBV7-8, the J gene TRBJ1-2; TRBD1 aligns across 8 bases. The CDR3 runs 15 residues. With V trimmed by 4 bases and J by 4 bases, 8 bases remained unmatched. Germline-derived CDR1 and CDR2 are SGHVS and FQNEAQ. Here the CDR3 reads CASSSDRGRGYGYTF. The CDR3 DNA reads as TGTGCCAGCAGCTCCGACAGGGGCCGGGGCTATGGCTACACCTTC.

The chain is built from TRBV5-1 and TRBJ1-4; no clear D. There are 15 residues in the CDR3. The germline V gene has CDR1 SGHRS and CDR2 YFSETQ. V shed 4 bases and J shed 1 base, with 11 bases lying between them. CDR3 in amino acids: CASSATGGTNEKLFF. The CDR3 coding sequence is TGCGCCAGCAGCGCGACGGGTGGAACTAATGAAAAACTGTTTTTT.

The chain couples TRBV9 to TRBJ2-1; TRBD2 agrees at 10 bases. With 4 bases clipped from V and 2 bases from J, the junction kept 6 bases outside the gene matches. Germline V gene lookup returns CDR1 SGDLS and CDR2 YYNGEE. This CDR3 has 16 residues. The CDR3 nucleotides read TGTGCCAGCAGCACCCTAGCGGGGGTAACCTACAATGAGCAGTTCTTC. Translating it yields CASSTLAGVTYNEQFF.

CDR3 nucleotides: TGTGCCAGCAGCCCTGGGACAGGGAATGAAAAACTGTTTTTT. Encoded protein: CASSPGTGNEKLFF. The V and J genes are TRBV7-2 and TRBJ1-4; 9 bases map to TRBD1. The V gene's germline CDR1 is SGHTA and CDR2 FQGNSA. Germline trimming cut 5 bases from V and 5 bases from J; bases unmatched to any gene: 3. The CDR3 loop spans 14 amino acids. The complete variable domain, with remaining parts taken from reference TRBV7-2 and TRBJ1-4, reads GAGVSQSPSNKVTEKGKDVELRCDPISGHTALYWYRQSLGQGLEFLIYFQGNSAPDKSGLPSDRFSAERTGGSVSTLTIQRTQQEDSAVYLCASSPGTGNEKLFFGSGTQLSVL.

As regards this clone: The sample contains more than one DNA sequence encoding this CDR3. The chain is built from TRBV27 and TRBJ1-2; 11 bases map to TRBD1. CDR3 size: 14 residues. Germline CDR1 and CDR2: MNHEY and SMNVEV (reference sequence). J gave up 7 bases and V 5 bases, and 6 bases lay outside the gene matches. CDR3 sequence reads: CASSQDRGRGGYTF. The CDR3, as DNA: TGTGCCAGCAGTCAGGACAGGGGGCGCGGTGGCTACACCTTC.

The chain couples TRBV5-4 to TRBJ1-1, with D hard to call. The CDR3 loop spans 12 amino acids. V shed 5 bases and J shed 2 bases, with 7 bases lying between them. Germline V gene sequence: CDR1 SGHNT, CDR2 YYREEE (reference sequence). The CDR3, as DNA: TGTGCCAGCAGTTTAGTTAACACTGAAGCTTTCTTT. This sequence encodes CASSLVNTEAFF.

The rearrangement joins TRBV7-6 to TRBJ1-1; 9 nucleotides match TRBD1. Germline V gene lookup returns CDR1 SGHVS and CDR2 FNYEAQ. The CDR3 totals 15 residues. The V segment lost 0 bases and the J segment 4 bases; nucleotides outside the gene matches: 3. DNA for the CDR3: TGTGCCAGCAGCTTAGCGACAGGGGGAGGCACTGAAGCTTTCTTT. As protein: CASSLATGGGTEAFF.

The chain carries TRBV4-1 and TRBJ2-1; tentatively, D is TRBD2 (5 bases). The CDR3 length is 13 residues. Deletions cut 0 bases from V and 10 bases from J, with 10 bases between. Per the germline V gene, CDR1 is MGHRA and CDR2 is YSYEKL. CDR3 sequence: CASSQEQWREQFF. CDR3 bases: TGCGCCAGCAGCCAAGAACAGTGGAGGGAGCAGTTCTTC.